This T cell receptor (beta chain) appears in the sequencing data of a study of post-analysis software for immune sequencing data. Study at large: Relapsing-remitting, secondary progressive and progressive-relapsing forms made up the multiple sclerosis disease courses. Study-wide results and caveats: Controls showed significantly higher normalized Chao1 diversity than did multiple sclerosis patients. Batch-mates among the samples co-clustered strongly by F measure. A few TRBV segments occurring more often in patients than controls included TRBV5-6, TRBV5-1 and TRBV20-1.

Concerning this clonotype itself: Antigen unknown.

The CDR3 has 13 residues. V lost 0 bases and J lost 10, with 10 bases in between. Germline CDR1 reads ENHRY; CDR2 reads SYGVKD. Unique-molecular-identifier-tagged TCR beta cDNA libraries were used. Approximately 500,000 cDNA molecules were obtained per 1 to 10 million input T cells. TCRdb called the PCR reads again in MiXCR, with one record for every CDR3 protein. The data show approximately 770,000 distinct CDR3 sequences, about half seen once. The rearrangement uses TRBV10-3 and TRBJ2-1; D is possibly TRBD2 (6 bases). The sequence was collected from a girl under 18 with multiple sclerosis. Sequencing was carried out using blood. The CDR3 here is CAISESVLAEQFF. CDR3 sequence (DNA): TGTGCCATCAGTGAGTCGGTTCTAGCGGAGCAGTTCTTC.